Listed here are 27 T cell receptor beta chains from one sample, sequenced in a study of blood T cell repertoires in COVID-19. Using immunoSEQ multiplex PCR, the repertoire was profiled, and TCRdb retains in-frame clones only, with some absent. Of roughly 260,000 clones in the sample, approximately 86% were seen once. The sample comprised peripheral blood. Receptors originate from an elderly woman with active or convalescent COVID-19.

V gene TRBV10-2 combines with J gene TRBJ1-4; 10 positions match TRBD1. The germline V gene has CDR1 WSHSY and CDR2 SAAADI. J was trimmed by 8 bases and V by 5 bases; bases with no gene match: 8. This CDR3 spans 15 amino acids. CDR3 DNA: TGCGCCAGCAGTTTTGGGACAGGGGATGGGGAAAAACTGTTTTTT. This codes for CASSFGTGDGEKLFF.

The chain employs TRBV5-4 and TRBJ1-1, with 8 positions matching TRBD1. J gave up 1 base and V 3 bases, and 5 bases lay outside the gene matches. CDR3 length: 15 amino acids. The germline V gene has CDR1 SGHNT and CDR2 YYREEE (reference sequence). CDR3 bases: TGTGCCAGCAGCTCCCCCAGGGGGCAGAACACTGAAGCTTTCTTT. It encodes CASSSPRGQNTEAFF.

CDR3 sequence (DNA): TGTGCCAGTAGTAGAGGAGACTTTGGAAACACCATATATTTT. This codes for CASSRGDFGNTIYF. The chain employs TRBV19 and TRBJ1-3; D unclear. From germline, CDR1 is LNHDA and CDR2 SQIVND (reference sequence). The V and J ends lost 4 bases and 3 bases respectively, with 10 bases between them. The CDR3 contains 14 residues.

This chain joins TRBV28 and TRBJ1-1; tentatively, D is TRBD1 (6 bases). The germline gives CDR1 MDHEN, CDR2 SYDVKM. The ends were cut back, 5 bases at V and 1 base at J, with 14 bases in the middle. This CDR3 comprises 15 residues. The CDR3 DNA reads as TGTGCCAGCAGTACGGGGGGACACCCGAACACTGAAGCTTTCTTT. Translating gives CASSTGGHPNTEAFF.

The chain employs TRBV5-1 and TRBJ2-1; D unresolved. Between the trimmed V and J ends, which lost 0 bases and 2 bases, there was a span of 9 bases. Germline V gene lookup returns CDR1 SGHRS and CDR2 YFSETQ. This CDR3 has 15 residues. As DNA, the CDR3 is TGCGCCAGCAGCTTGGCCGATCCAGCCTACAATGAGCAGTTCTTC. Its translation: CASSLADPAYNEQFF.

The genes are TRBV3-1 (or the pseudogene TRBV3-2) and TRBJ1-5; D is unclear. The CDR3 loop spans 14 amino acids. V gave up 1 base and J gave up 6 bases, with 10 bases separating them. CDR1 LGHDT and CDR2 YNNKEL come from the germline V gene (reference sequence). The CDR3 loop is CASSQAGGLQPQHF. DNA of the CDR3: TGTGCCAGCAGCCAAGCAGGAGGGCTTCAGCCCCAGCATTTT.

The chain recombines TRBV4-1 with TRBJ2-5, with TRBD2 matching 13 bases. The V gene's germline CDR1 is MGHRA and CDR2 YSYEKL. V was pared by 4 bases and J by 2 bases, with 4 bases of the junction left unmatched. The CDR3 totals 16 residues. DNA of the CDR3: TGCGCCAGCAGCCCCTCGGGACTAGCGGGGCAAGAGACCCAGTACTTC. As protein: CASSPSGLAGQETQYF.

There are a few counts of this clone. This sequence joins TRBV6-4 and TRBJ1-4; 9 bases agree with TRBD1. V shed 7 bases and J 7 bases; nucleotides not matched to a gene: 10. Germline V gives CDR1 MRHNA, CDR2 SNTAGT. The CDR3 covers 15 residues. In nucleotides, the CDR3 is TGTGCCAGCACCGGGGACAGGGCAGATAGTGAAAAACTGTTTTTT. It encodes CASTGDRADSEKLFF.

The table lists this clone with a few counts. The chain links TRBV2 to TRBJ1-2, with D possibly matching TRBD1 (6 bases). The CDR3 runs to 14 residues. From germline, CDR1 is SNHLY and CDR2 FYNNEI. V was pared by 9 bases and J by 8 bases, with 22 bases between. The CDR3 DNA reads TGTGCCAGATACGGGACATACCTACACAAAGGCTACACCTTC. Protein: CARYGTYLHKGYTF.

This clone was observed a handful of times. The rearrangement uses TRBV19 and TRBJ2-2, with D perhaps TRBD2 (5 bases). The CDR3 has 14 amino acids. Trimming took 2 bases from V and 5 from J, leaving 9 bases between them. The germline V gene encodes CDR1 LNHDA and CDR2 SQIVND (reference sequence). CDR3 in DNA: TGTGCCAGTAGTATACAGAGGGATACCGGGGAGCTGTTTTTT. Encoded protein: CASSIQRDTGELFF. The variable domain in full, with the rest retrieved from reference TRBV19 and TRBJ2-2, is DGGITQSPKYLFRKEGQNVTLSCEQNLNHDAMYWYRQDPGQGLRLIYYSQIVNDFQKGDIAEGYSVSREKKESFPLTVTSAQKNPTAFYLCASSIQRDTGELFFGEGSRLTVL.

The genes are TRBV18 and TRBJ2-7; D possibly corresponds to TRBD2 (6 bases). This CDR3 contains 15 residues. Germline loops: CDR1 KGHSH, CDR2 LQKENI. V was clipped by 1 base and J by 4 bases, with 14 bases between them. CDR3 sequence reads: CASSPLIAENYEQYF. The CDR3, as DNA: TGTGCCAGCTCACCACTTATAGCGGAGAATTACGAGCAGTACTTC.

The chain links TRBV20-1 to TRBJ2-5, with D tentatively TRBD2 (5 bases). The CDR3 has 16 residues. Deletions cut 3 bases from V and 3 bases from J, with 20 bases between. Germline V lookup: CDR1 DFQATT, CDR2 SNEGSKA (reference sequence). This CDR3 is CSASGSGVGLKETQYF. CDR3 bases: TGCAGTGCTAGTGGGTCCGGGGTCGGGTTAAAAGAGACCCAGTACTTC.

This sequence joins TRBV7-9 and TRBJ2-5, with TRBD2 identical over 15 bases. The CDR3 is made up of 16 amino acids. Trimming took 7 bases from V and 5 from J; bases not matched to a gene: 8. Germline V gives CDR1 SEHNR, CDR2 FQNEAQ (reference sequence). The CDR3 sequence: CASTQGLAGGSETQYF. DNA of the CDR3: TGTGCCAGCACCCAGGGACTAGCGGGAGGTAGTGAGACCCAGTACTTC.

The sample holds one count of this clone. The chain employs TRBV5-6 and TRBJ1-2; perhaps TRBD1 as D (5 bases). The CDR3 has 14 residues. Germline assignment: CDR1 SGHDT and CDR2 YYEEEE. V dropped 0 bases and J dropped 7 bases, with 13 bases sitting between them. The CDR3 region has the DNA TGTGCCAGCAGCTTGGTGGGTCAGGGTTTTGGCTACACCTTC. The encoded protein is CASSLVGQGFGYTF.

This chain links TRBV5-1 with TRBJ1-1, with D tentatively TRBD1 (6 bases). CDR1 SGHRS and CDR2 YFSETQ come from the germline V gene. Trimming shortened V by 4 bases and J by 1 base, and 14 bases separated the two germline ends. CDR3 length: 15 amino acids. CDR3: CASSPRQDRNTEAFF. Written as DNA, the CDR3 is TGCGCCAGCAGCCCTAGACAGGATCGGAACACTGAAGCTTTCTTT.

This chain joins TRBV7-6 and TRBJ2-1, with D maybe TRBD2 (6 bases). The CDR3 has 16 residues. The V end was cut by 3 bases, the J end by 0 bases, with 12 bases between. Germline-derived CDR1 and CDR2 are SGHVS and FNYEAQ. The CDR3 DNA reads TGTGCCAGCAGCTTGCGGCGGGGCAGCTCCTACAATGAGCAGTTCTTC. It codes for CASSLRRGSSYNEQFF.

This clone occurred once. The same CDR3 is also encoded by other DNA sequences in this sample. The chain combines TRBV29-1 with TRBJ1-2, with D maybe TRBD1 (5 bases). Trimming pared 4 bases from V and 5 bases from J, leaving 11 bases between. CDR1 SQVTM and CDR2 ANQGSEA come from the germline V gene. The CDR3 totals 12 residues. The CDR3 loop is CSVGQGPYGYTF. For the CDR3, the DNA is TGCAGCGTTGGGCAGGGCCCTTATGGCTACACCTTC.

The J gene is TRBJ2-1, the V gene TRBV28, with TRBD2 matching 10 bases. Germline V gene data show CDR1 as MDHEN and CDR2 as SYDVKM. V lost 8 bases and J lost 9; bases outside the gene matches: 10. The CDR3 is 14 amino acids. The DNA for the CDR3 is TGTGCCAGCCGAGAGCGGGGGGGCAGGTTTGAGCAGTTCTTC. Its protein is CASRERGGRFEQFF.

This clone was seen ten or more times. V usage is TRBV20-1 and J usage is TRBJ2-1; TRBD2 matches 12 bases. The CDR3 sequence is 14 residues long. From germline, CDR1 is DFQATT and CDR2 SNEGSKA (reference sequence). Trimming took 3 bases from V and 6 from J; bases not matched to a gene: 3. CDR3 loop: CSASTSGRFNEQFF. Here the CDR3 DNA reads TGCAGTGCTAGTACTAGCGGGAGGTTCAATGAGCAGTTCTTC.

The gene calls are TRBV19 and TRBJ2-2; 10 positions agree with TRBD2. CDR3 length: 20 residues. V shed 3 bases, J shed 1 base, and the junction held 14 bases outside the gene matches. Germline loops: CDR1 LNHDA, CDR2 SQIVND (reference sequence). The CDR3 reads CASSIFGVGSSGGNTGELFF. The DNA for the CDR3 is TGTGCCAGTAGTATCTTCGGGGTCGGCTCTAGCGGGGGGAACACCGGGGAGCTGTTTTTT. The full variable domain, its missing parts supplied by reference TRBV19 and TRBJ2-2, is DGGITQSPKYLFRKEGQNVTLSCEQNLNHDAMYWYRQDPGQGLRLIYYSQIVNDFQKGDIAEGYSVSREKKESFPLTVTSAQKNPTAFYLCASSIFGVGSSGGNTGELFFGEGSRLTVL.

The genes are TRBV11-2 and TRBJ1-2, with 10 bases lining up with TRBD1. Germline V gives CDR1 SGHAT, CDR2 FQNNGV. The J segment lost 5 bases and the V segment lost 1 base, leaving 4 bases of the junction unmatched. The CDR3 spans 15 residues. The CDR3 DNA follows: TGTGCCAGCAGCTTAGGATGGACAGGGGGATATGGCTACACCTTC. Translating it yields CASSLGWTGGYGYTF.

V gene TRBV7-9 combines with J gene TRBJ1-1; perhaps TRBD1 as D (5 bases). There are 14 residues in the CDR3. The V gene lost 1 base and the J gene lost 4 bases, with 10 bases spanning the gap. The V gene's germline CDR1 is SEHNR and CDR2 FQNEAQ (reference sequence). The DNA for the CDR3 is TGTGCCAGCAGCTTAGGGGGCGCGACCACTGAAGCTTTCTTT. It encodes CASSLGGATTEAFF.

Only a few counts were recorded for this clone. The gene calls are TRBV29-1 and TRBJ1-4; D gene unclear. The CDR3 is 13 amino acids. Germline CDR1 is SQVTM and CDR2 is ANQGSEA. V was cut by 7 bases and J by 5 bases, with 14 bases left in between. The CDR3 region is CSALGDPNEKLFF. CDR3 bases: TGCAGCGCCCTCGGTGATCCGAATGAAAAACTGTTTTTT.

The chain joins TRBV5-1 to TRBJ2-5; TRBD2 matches at 13 bases. Trimming removed 3 bases from V and 5 bases from J; junction bases left unmatched: 4. The V gene's germline CDR1 is SGHRS and CDR2 YFSETQ. This CDR3 region has 15 residues. CDR3 amino acids: CASSSGTSGMETQYF. The CDR3 region has the DNA TGCGCCAGCAGCTCCGGGACTAGCGGGATGGAGACCCAGTACTTC.

The chain uses TRBV18 and TRBJ2-7; 9 nucleotides align to TRBD1. V was pared by 3 bases and J by 3 bases, with 3 bases of the junction left unmatched. This CDR3 has 14 amino acids. The germline V gene encodes CDR1 KGHSH and CDR2 LQKENI. The CDR3 is CASSPRDRVYEQYF. The CDR3 bases are TGTGCCAGCTCACCCCGGGACAGGGTCTACGAGCAGTACTTC.

The chain uses TRBV19 and TRBJ1-3; 8 bases map to TRBD1. The CDR3 covers 15 residues. Looked up from germline, CDR1 is LNHDA and CDR2 is SQIVND (reference sequence). V lost 3 bases and J lost 4; bases outside the gene matches: 5. The CDR3, as DNA: TGTGCCAGTAGTATGTCAGGGGGCTTCGGAAACACCATATATTTT. It translates to CASSMSGGFGNTIYF. Variable domain in full (rest from reference TRBV19 and TRBJ1-3): DGGITQSPKYLFRKEGQNVTLSCEQNLNHDAMYWYRQDPGQGLRLIYYSQIVNDFQKGDIAEGYSVSREKKESFPLTVTSAQKNPTAFYLCASSMSGGFGNTIYFGEGSWLTVV.

V is TRBV19 and J is TRBJ2-1, with 11 bases that match TRBD1. With V trimmed by 3 bases and J by 1 base, 14 bases remained unmatched. Germline CDR1 and CDR2: LNHDA and SQIVND (reference sequence). This CDR3 region has 20 residues. CDR3 nucleotide sequence: TGTGCCAGTAGTATGGGTTGGGCAGGACAGGGGGCATTTTCCTACAATGAGCAGTTCTTC. This sequence encodes CASSMGWAGQGAFSYNEQFF. Complete variable domain (other parts from reference TRBV19 and TRBJ2-1): DGGITQSPKYLFRKEGQNVTLSCEQNLNHDAMYWYRQDPGQGLRLIYYSQIVNDFQKGDIAEGYSVSREKKESFPLTVTSAQKNPTAFYLCASSMGWAGQGAFSYNEQFFGPGTRLTVL.